This T cell receptor beta chain was captured in a study of shared clonotypes between healthy human individuals. Whole-study results and caveats: Sharing of clonotypes among donors was expected to vary with sequencing depth.

Per germline, CDR1 SGHNT and CDR2 YYREEE (reference sequence). The V end was cut by 1 base, the J end by 7 bases, with 7 bases between. The CDR3 covers 12 residues. Samples left unsorted employed about 90 million PBMCs for genomic DNA. An assay was performed, and its level was deep. As originally analysed: Filtering differed for immunoSEQ, which gave only junction sequences without quality scores. Sequenced by immunoSEQ multiplex PCR; TCRdb stores in-frame clones only, minus some. V and J calls and clone size come straight from that table; D and trimming were deduced from the DNA. The sample lists more than 400,000 clones, over 75% occurring once. To note about this clone: Its target is unknown.

This receptor was obtained from a middle-aged woman in good health. Some clones in this sample may be carry-over from other donors' samples. The chain has TRBV5-4 and TRBJ2-3; D is uncertain. Input material: PBMCs. This CDR3 reads CASSLTANTQYF. CDR3 bases: TGTGCCAGCAGCTTGACAGCTAATACGCAGTATTTT.